A selection of T cell receptor beta chains follows, all from one sample in a study of cytomegalovirus exposure and HLA in healthy donors. Assay: immunoSEQ multiplex PCR; the TCRdb copy retains only in-frame clones and omits some. The sample yields roughly 140,000 clones, over 70% seen once. The specimen was PBMCs. The receptors here all came from a man aged 30-40 years in good health and CMV-seropositive. The CDR3 runs from the conserved cysteine through the conserved F or W. D genes are given only for firm matches. Only part of the rows carry a size: once, few, many, or a class if the clone is expanded.

TRBV9	TRBJ1-4	TRBD1	NA	TGTGCCAGCAGCGTTGAGGGGGCGAATGAAAAACTGTTTTTT	CASSVEGANEKLFF
TRBV27	TRBJ2-2	NA	NA	TGTGCCAGCCAGCCCCTAGCGAACACCGGGGAGCTGTTTTTT	CASQPLANTGELFF
TRBV7-2	TRBJ2-5	NA	NA	TGTGCCAGCAGCCCCCGGGGTAGCGGACAAGAGACCCAGTACTTC	CASSPRGSGQETQYF
TRBV5-1	TRBJ2-5	NA	NA	TGCGCCAGCAGGATAGGGGTGGTCGAGGAGACCCAGTACTTC	CASRIGVVEETQYF
TRBV19	TRBJ1-1	TRBD1	NA	TGTGCCAGTAGTATCACAGGGGGTCCGACTGAAGCTTTCTTT	CASSITGGPTEAFF
TRBV19	TRBJ2-1	NA	NA	TGTGCCAGTAGTCGGACTTCCTACGGTGTAAATGAGCAGTTCTTC	CASSRTSYGVNEQFF
TRBV28	TRBJ2-7	NA	NA	TGTGCCAGCAGTCCACAGGGTCCCTACGAGCAGTACTTC	CASSPQGPYEQYF
TRBV7-2	TRBJ1-2	TRBD1	once	TGTGCCAGCAGCCCGGGCAGACAGGGAAGGTATGGCTACACCTTC	CASSPGRQGRYGYTF
TRBV19	TRBJ1-5	NA	few	TGTGCCAATCTCGCCAGGGGTAGAAGCAATCAGCCCCAGCATTTT	CANLARGRSNQPQHF
TRBV28	TRBJ2-4	NA	NA	TGTGCCAGCAGTCCTCCCGGGGTAAACATTCAGTACTTC	CASSPPGVNIQYF
TRBV7-9	TRBJ1-1	NA	NA	TGTTCCAGCATGCTCGGGGTGAACACTGAAGCTTTCTTT	CSSMLGVNTEAFF
TRBV23-1	TRBJ1-2	TRBD1	NA	TGCGCCAGCACCGCGACAGGGGGACGGTGTGGCTACACCTTC	CASTATGGRCGYTF
TRBV7-2	TRBJ2-1	TRBD2	NA	TGTGCCAGCAGCTTAGCTAGCGGGGGGAGTACTGAGCAGTTCTTC	CASSLASGGSTEQFF
TRBV13	TRBJ2-7	NA	NA	TGTGCCAGCAGGTCTTTGTCCAGTGCAAACCACGAGCAGTACTTC	CASRSLSSANHEQYF
TRBV11-2	TRBJ1-5	NA	NA	TGTGCCAGCAGCTTAGGGGGAGGAAGCCAGCCCCAGCATTTT	CASSLGGGSQPQHF
TRBV6-4	TRBJ2-3	TRBD2	NA	TGTGCCAGCAGTGTCGACGGGACTAGCGGGAGGGCCGGGATAGATACGCAGTATTTT	CASSVDGTSGRAGIDTQYF
TRBV7-9	TRBJ1-1	NA	NA	TGTGCCAGCAGCCAGCCCCCACCGGGGAACACTGAAGCTTTCTTT	CASSQPPPGNTEAFF
TRBV5-1	TRBJ1-1	NA	NA	TGCGCCAGCAGCTTGGACATGAACACTGAAGCTTTCTTT	CASSLDMNTEAFF
TRBV5-1	TRBJ2-7	TRBD2	NA	TGCGCCAGCAGCCCCCAGGTAGCGGGATCCTACGAGCAGTACTTC	CASSPQVAGSYEQYF
TRBV5-4	TRBJ2-3	TRBD1	once	TGTGCCAGCAGAGACAGGGCCACAGATACGCAGTATTTT	CASRDRATDTQYF
TRBV2	TRBJ2-1	NA	few	TGTGCCACCGGGACTGACTCCTACAATGAGCAGTTCTTC	CATGTDSYNEQFF
TRBV28	TRBJ1-2	NA	NA	TGTGCCAGCAGTTTTATGACAGAATTATTTCTAAACTATGGCTACACCTTC	CASSFMTELFLNYGYTF
TRBV27	TRBJ2-1	TRBD1	NA	TGTGCCAGCAGTACCGGGACAGGGATCAATGAGCAGTTCTTC	CASSTGTGINEQFF
TRBV19	TRBJ1-1	TRBD1	NA	TGTGCCAGTAGTGCGACAGGGGGCACTGAAGCTTTCTTT	CASSATGGTEAFF
TRBV7-2	TRBJ1-2	TRBD1	NA	TGTGCCAGCAGCTCCTTCCGGGACAGGTCCCCCACCTTC	CASSSFRDRSPTF
TRBV28	TRBJ1-4	NA	NA	TGTGCCAGCAGTCTTTACAGGGTGGGGGATGAAAAACTGTTTTTT	CASSLYRVGDEKLFF
TRBV6-5	TRBJ2-5	NA	NA	TGTGCCAGCAGTTATGCGGGCAGACCAGAGACCCAGTACTTC	CASSYAGRPETQYF
TRBV6-5	TRBJ2-3	NA	NA	TGTGCCAGCAGTTCACCCCGCGCATACGGGGATACGCAGTATTTT	CASSSPRAYGDTQYF
TRBV28	TRBJ1-4	NA	NA	TGTGCCAGCAGTCGTCTAGATGAAAAACTGTTTTTT	CASSRLDEKLFF
TRBV7-9	TRBJ2-7	NA	NA	TGTGCCAGCAGCTTAGCGACAGGCGGCAAAGGTGAGCAGTACTTC	CASSLATGGKGEQYF